Listed below are T cell receptor beta chains from one sample, sequenced in a study of regulatory T cells in long-lasting Graves disease. TCRdb reanalysed the multiplex PCR reads using MiXCR and keeps one entry per CDR3 protein. The sample contains about 660,000 distinct CDR3 sequences, 25% to 35% of which appear only once. The sample in question was peripheral blood mononuclear cells (PBMCs), obtained when the disease was refractory, from a patient treated with antithyroid drugs. The receptors stem from a female donor with Graves disease. Each CDR3 is given with its conserved first and last residue. The D gene is left open where the match is weak. The size of a clone is reported for some rows only, either as once, few or many, or as a class for expanded clones.

>many|TRBV3-1|TRBJ1-2|TRBD1
TGTGCCAGCAAACAGGGGAACGGCTATGGCTACACCTTC
CASKQGNGYGYTF
>many|TRBV5-1|TRBJ1-2|-
TGCGCCAGCAGCTTGCTAGGATCTGATGGCTACACCTTC
CASSLLGSDGYTF
>-|TRBV19|TRBJ1-1|-
TGTGCCAGTAGGGCGAACGGGGGTAGGCTTGTTTTGGACACTGAAGCTTTCTTT
CASRANGGRLVLDTEAFF
>-|TRBV2|TRBJ2-7|TRBD1
TGTGCCAGCAATGACAGGGCCCGCTACGAGCAGTACTTC
CASNDRARYEQYF
>-|TRBV12-3/TRBV12-4|TRBJ1-2|-
TGTGCCAGCAGCCAAAGACCCGTCCATGGCTACACCTTC
CASSQRPVHGYTF
>-|TRBV5-1|TRBJ2-7|TRBD2
TGCGCCAGCAGCTTTGGACTAGCATTCCACGAGCAGTACTTC
CASSFGLAFHEQYF
>-|TRBV6-1|TRBJ1-2|-
TGTGTCAGCAGTGAAGTTGAGGGGGACGGCTACACCTTC
CVSSEVEGDGYTF
>-|TRBV28|TRBJ1-4|-
TGTGCCAGCAGAGGGCAGGAGTATGAAAAACTGTTTTTT
CASRGQEYEKLFF
>once|TRBV10-3|TRBJ2-3|-
TGTGCCATCGCTAGCACAGATACGCAGTATTTT
CAIASTDTQYF
>many|TRBV2|TRBJ1-2|-
TGTGCCAGCGGACAGAACTATGGCTACACCTTC
CASGQNYGYTF
>-|TRBV30|TRBJ2-7|TRBD2
TGTGCCTGGACCACTAGCGGAGCCTACGAGCAGTACTTC
CAWTTSGAYEQYF
>many|TRBV6-2/TRBV6-3|TRBJ2-5|TRBD1
TGTGCCAGCTGTATCCTACAGGGGAATCAAGAGACCCAGTACTTC
CASCILQGNQETQYF
>many|TRBV5-4|TRBJ1-4|-
TGTGCCAGCAGCCCGGGGGGTGGTGAAAAACTGTTTTTT
CASSPGGGEKLFF
>few|TRBV7-9|TRBJ1-4|-
TGTGCCAGCGCGCGCGCCAACAGTCCAACTAATGAAAAACTGTTTTTT
CASARANSPTNEKLFF
>few|TRBV7-2|TRBJ1-2|TRBD1
TGTGCCAGCAGCTTATCCCAGACAGGGCACTATGGCTACACCTTC
CASSLSQTGHYGYTF
>-|TRBV18|TRBJ2-1|-
TGTGCCAGCTCACCACCGCGGGGTTGGGGCAATGAGCAGTTCTTC
CASSPPRGWGNEQFF
>few|TRBV7-2|TRBJ2-1|-
TGTGCCAGCAGCTTAGAGAGTGAGGCCTGGACCTACAATGAGCAGTTCTTC
CASSLESEAWTYNEQFF
>once|TRBV20-1|TRBJ2-7|-
TGCAGTGCTAGAGTGTCAGGGTACGTCTACGAGCAGTACTTC
CSARVSGYVYEQYF
>once|TRBV19|TRBJ1-5|TRBD1
TGTGCCAGTAGACTACAGGGGGCTGGATCGGGCAATCAGCCCCAGCATTTT
CASRLQGAGSGNQPQHF
>few|TRBV5-5|TRBJ1-4|-
TGTGCCAGCAACGACCGACCAGGAGAAAAACTGTTTTTT
CASNDRPGEKLFF